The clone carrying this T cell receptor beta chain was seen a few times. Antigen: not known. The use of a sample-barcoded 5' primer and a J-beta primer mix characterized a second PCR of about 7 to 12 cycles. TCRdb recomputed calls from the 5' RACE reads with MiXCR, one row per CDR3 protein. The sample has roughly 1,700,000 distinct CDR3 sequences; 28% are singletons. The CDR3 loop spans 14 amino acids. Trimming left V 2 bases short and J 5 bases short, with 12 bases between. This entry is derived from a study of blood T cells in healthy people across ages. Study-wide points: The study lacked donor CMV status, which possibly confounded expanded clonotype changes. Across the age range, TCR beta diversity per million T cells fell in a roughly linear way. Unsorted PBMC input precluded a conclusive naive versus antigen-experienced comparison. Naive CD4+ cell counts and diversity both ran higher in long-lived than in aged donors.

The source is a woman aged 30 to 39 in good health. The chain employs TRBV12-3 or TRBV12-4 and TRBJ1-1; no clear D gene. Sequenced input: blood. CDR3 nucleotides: TGTGCCAGCAGTTTATCTCCGGGGATTACTGAAGCTTTCTTT. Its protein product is CASSLSPGITEAFF.